The 32 T cell receptor beta chains below all came from one sample that was sequenced in a study of T cells in Graves' hyperthyroidism and ophthalmopathy. RNA transcripts gave rise to amplified TCR beta CDR3 regions. In the first-round RT-PCR of the TCR CDR3, the HTBI primer set was used. TCRdb ran MiXCR on the multiplex PCR reads and lists one entry per CDR3 protein. The sample has hundreds of thousands of distinct CDR3 sequences; roughly 13% are singletons. The sequenced sample was blood. All receptors derive from a woman in her thirties with Graves' hyperthyroidism.

This chain joins TRBV7-9 and TRBJ1-2, with D uncertain. V gave up 4 bases and J gave up 0 bases, with 9 bases separating them. The CDR3 totals 14 residues. CDR1 and CDR2 (germline): SEHNR, FQNEAQ (reference sequence). CDR3 residues: CASSSTTSNYGYTF. In DNA, the CDR3 is TGTGCCAGCAGCTCGACGACCTCTAACTATGGCTACACCTTC.

V gene TRBV7-9 combines with J gene TRBJ2-7, with a possible D match to TRBD1 (5 bases). V was clipped by 4 bases and J by 2 bases, with 9 bases between them. This CDR3 is built from 13 residues. Germline CDR1 and CDR2: SEHNR and FQNEAQ (reference sequence). This CDR3 reads CASSSRVAYEQYF. For the CDR3, the DNA is TGTGCCAGCAGCTCCAGGGTAGCCTACGAGCAGTACTTC.

Many counts were recorded for this clonotype. V is TRBV20-1 and J is TRBJ1-6; D unresolved. Germline CDR1 reads DFQATT; CDR2 reads SNEGSKA (reference sequence). The V and J ends lost 7 bases and 6 bases respectively, with 31 bases between them. The CDR3 sequence is 19 residues long. In DNA form, the CDR3 reads TGCAGTGTTCCTCCGGGGATAAGTATGAGGAGCGGTCTTAATTCACCCCTCCACTTT. Protein: CSVPPGISMRSGLNSPLHF.

This clonotype was detected a few times. This rearrangement joins TRBV24-1 to TRBJ2-2; the match to TRBD2 covers 10 bases. This CDR3 comprises 18 residues. Trimming took 2 bases from V and 5 from J; bases not matched to a gene: 10. Germline CDR1 and CDR2: KGHDR and SFDVKD. The CDR3 reads CATSDSKREGFRTGELFF. In DNA form, the CDR3 reads TGTGCCACCAGTGATTCTAAGCGGGAGGGCTTTCGGACCGGGGAGCTGTTTTTT.

This clonotype was seen repeatedly, ten times or more. The rearrangement uses TRBV30 and TRBJ2-7; 7 nucleotides line up with TRBD2. Trimming cost V 4 bases and J 2 bases; bases outside gene matches: 5. CDR1 and CDR2 (germline): GTSNPN, SVGIG (reference sequence). The CDR3 has 13 residues. The CDR3 region has the DNA TGTGCCTGGAAGTCTAGCGGAACCTACGAGCAGTACTTC. Residues: CAWKSSGTYEQYF.

This clonotype showed up many times. This sequence joins TRBV11-2 and TRBJ1-5; maybe TRBD1 (6 bases). This CDR3 region has 15 residues. Deletions cut 5 bases from V and 6 bases from J, with 17 bases between. Per the germline V gene, CDR1 is SGHAT and CDR2 is FQNNGV. The CDR3 region has the DNA TGTGCCAGCAGCGAGGGGGGCAGGGTCGGTCAGCCCCAGCATTTT. It is translated as CASSEGGRVGQPQHF.

This clonotype appeared many times. V and J are TRBV7-2 and TRBJ1-1; no firm D call. Trimming removed 1 base from V and 1 base from J, with 10 bases in between. This CDR3 has 15 amino acids. Germline values: CDR1 SGHTA, CDR2 FQGNSA. The DNA for the CDR3 is TGTGCCAGCAGCTTAGTCTATACCCAGAACACTGAAGCTTTCTTT. The encoded protein is CASSLVYTQNTEAFF.

The chain links TRBV11-1 to TRBJ2-1; D is ambiguous. Germline V gene lookup returns CDR1 SGHAT and CDR2 FQDESV (reference sequence). This CDR3 has 13 residues. The V and J ends lost 8 bases and 5 bases respectively, with 13 bases between them. The CDR3 coding sequence is TGTGCCAGCCGGCGTGGAAGGCACAATGAGCAGTTCTTC. Its protein is CASRRGRHNEQFF.

The V call is TRBV11-2, the J call TRBJ2-3; D tentatively reads TRBD1 or TRBD2 (5 bases each). This CDR3 has 14 residues. The germline V gene encodes CDR1 SGHAT and CDR2 FQNNGV. The germline V and J ends were trimmed by 4 bases and 7 bases, with 15 bases remaining between them. CDR3 nucleotides: TGTGCCAGCAGCTCGGGACCCTCGTCAAATACGCAGTATTTT. Translation: CASSSGPSSNTQYF.

The rearrangement joins TRBV6-1 to TRBJ2-7, with a weak D call TRBD2 (5 bases). Germline assignment: CDR1 MNHNS and CDR2 SASEGT. Between the trimmed V and J ends, which lost 7 bases and 5 bases, there was a span of 12 bases. There are 12 residues in the CDR3. The CDR3 DNA is TGTGCCAGCACCAGTGGGAGCAACGAGCAGTACTTC. It encodes CASTSGSNEQYF.

This clonotype was recorded many times. V usage is TRBV28 and J usage is TRBJ2-7; D unresolved. The length of the CDR3 is 16 residues. Germline values: CDR1 MDHEN, CDR2 SYDVKM. Trimming cost V 3 bases and J 2 bases, with 17 bases left between them. The CDR3: CASSFPPEQTPYEQYF. The CDR3 coding sequence is TGTGCCAGCAGTTTCCCCCCAGAGCAGACGCCCTACGAGCAGTACTTC.

CDR3 loop: CASSARGRQGYEQYF. The CDR3 DNA is TGTGCCAGCAGCGCCCGCGGTCGGCAGGGCTACGAGCAGTACTTC. The chain links TRBV7-2 to TRBJ2-7; weak D call: TRBD1 (5 bases). Germline V gives CDR1 SGHTA, CDR2 FQGNSA. The V end was cut by 5 bases, the J end by 3 bases, with 17 bases between. This CDR3 spans 15 amino acids.

CDR3 residues: CAWSPEPTLHEKLFF. The CDR3 DNA follows: TGTGCCTGGAGTCCGGAGCCGACACTTCATGAAAAACTGTTTTTT. The gene calls are TRBV30 and TRBJ1-4; D not certain. This CDR3 comprises 15 residues. Looked up from germline, CDR1 is GTSNPN and CDR2 is SVGIG (reference sequence). V lost 2 bases and J 6 bases, leaving 16 bases between the germline ends. The full variable domain, completed using reference TRBV30 and TRBJ1-4, is SQTIHQWPATLVQPVGSPLSLECTVEGTSNPNLYWYRQAAGRGLQLLFYSVGIGQISSEVPQNLSASRPQDRQFILSSKKLLLSDSGFYLCAWSPEPTLHEKLFFGSGTQLSVL.

The rearrangement joins TRBV25-1 to TRBJ1-4; a possible D gene is TRBD1 (5 bases). Germline loops: CDR1 MGHDK, CDR2 SYGVNS. The CDR3 consists of 13 residues. Trimming pared 7 bases from V and 10 bases from J, leaving 16 bases between. The DNA of the CDR3 is TGTGCCAGCACCGGGGCTCCCGCCGGAAAACTGTTTTTT. The encoded protein is CASTGAPAGKLFF.

This clonotype was counted ten times or more. This chain links TRBV12-3 or TRBV12-4 with TRBJ2-5, with D perhaps matching TRBD2 (6 bases). This CDR3 region has 13 residues. The V and J ends lost 6 bases and 4 bases respectively, with 12 bases between them. This CDR3 reads CASSPGGTETQYF. CDR3 nucleotide sequence: TGTGCCAGCAGCCCTGGGGGGACAGAGACCCAGTACTTC.

This sequence joins TRBV27 and TRBJ1-1; D gene ambiguous. The V and J ends lost 1 base and 1 base respectively, with 13 bases between them. Germline CDR1 and CDR2: MNHEY and SMNVEV (reference sequence). The CDR3 extends over 16 amino acids. The CDR3 loop is CASSLFLGGWNTEAFF. The CDR3, as DNA: TGTGCCAGCAGTTTATTCTTAGGTGGATGGAACACTGAAGCTTTCTTT.

In DNA, the CDR3 is TGTGCTAGTGGTTTGGCCATACGGGGGACCTCGTTGAACACTGAAGCTTTCTTT. This encodes CASGLAIRGTSLNTEAFF. V gene TRBV12-5 combines with J gene TRBJ1-1; D might be TRBD1 (5 bases). Germline CDR1 is LGHNT and CDR2 is FRNRAP. The CDR3 has 18 residues. Trimming left V 1 base short and J 0 bases short, with 18 bases between.

This rearrangement joins TRBV6-1 to TRBJ2-5; D is unresolved. Trimming took 5 bases from V and 2 from J, leaving 12 bases between them. There are 14 residues in the CDR3. The germline CDR1 and CDR2 sequences are MNHNS and SASEGT. CDR3 sequence reads: CASSLYGPQETQYF. The CDR3 coding sequence is TGTGCCAGCAGTCTTTACGGGCCTCAAGAGACCCAGTACTTC.

This clonotype was observed at least ten times. The rearrangement uses TRBV28 and TRBJ2-5; 9 nucleotides match TRBD2. CDR3 length: 16 amino acids. CDR1 is MDHEN and CDR2 is SYDVKM in the germline V gene. Unmatched junction bases numbered 7, after V lost 3 bases and J lost 2 bases. CDR3 nucleotides: TGTGCCAGCAGTTTTGTGGCTAGCGGGATTCAAGAGACCCAGTACTTC. Amino acids: CASSFVASGIQETQYF.

This chain joins TRBV3-1 and TRBJ1-1; possibly TRBD1 for D (5 bases). Trimming took 0 bases from V and 8 from J, leaving 19 bases between them. The CDR3 loop spans 16 amino acids. Germline V lookup: CDR1 LGHDT, CDR2 YNNKEL (reference sequence). In nucleotides, the CDR3 is TGTGCCAGCAGCCAAGACAGGGTCCCGGCCGGTATCGAAGCTTTCTTT. Translating it yields CASSQDRVPAGIEAFF.

This sequence joins TRBV11-2 and TRBJ1-3, with TRBD1 as a possible D gene (5 bases). V was shortened by 4 bases and J by 0 bases, with 16 bases between the two germline ends. CDR1 SGHAT and CDR2 FQNNGV come from the germline V gene. This CDR3 has 17 residues. The CDR3 sequence is CASSSALQAVSGNTIYF. The CDR3 DNA reads TGTGCCAGCAGCTCAGCCCTACAGGCCGTCTCTGGAAACACCATATATTTT.

This clonotype has at least ten counts. This rearrangement joins TRBV2 to TRBJ2-5; 9 bases are a match to TRBD1. Losses at the gene ends were 8 bases for V and 4 bases for J; bases not matched to a gene: 5. The CDR3 covers 13 residues. Germline lookup yields CDR1 SNHLY and CDR2 FYNNEI. Here the CDR3 DNA reads TGTGCCAGCCGGGACAGGGTAGGAGAGACCCAGTACTTC. This codes for CASRDRVGETQYF.

The table lists this clonotype with many counts. The V call is TRBV11-2, the J call TRBJ2-7; D unclear. The V gene lost 5 bases and the J gene lost 6 bases, with 11 bases spanning the gap. The CDR3 runs to 12 residues. From germline, CDR1 is SGHAT and CDR2 FQNNGV. Here the CDR3 DNA reads TGTGCCAGCAGCCGACTGCTTGGCGAGCAGTACTTC. It translates to CASSRLLGEQYF. Based on the CDR3 plus reference TRBV11-2 and TRBJ2-7, the full variable domain is EAGVAQSPRYKIIEKRQSVAFWCNPISGHATLYWYQQILGQGPKLLIQFQNNGVVDDSQLPKDRFSAERLKGVDSTLKIQPAKLEDSAVYLCASSRLLGEQYFGPGTRLTVT.

This clonotype showed up many times. The chain links TRBV12-3 or TRBV12-4 to TRBJ1-1; D is uncertain. This CDR3 region has 15 residues. Between the trimmed V and J ends, which lost 5 bases and 2 bases, there was a span of 15 bases. The CDR3, as DNA: TGTGCCAGCAGTCCGCACCCGAGTTCCAACACTGAAGCTTTCTTT. Residues: CASSPHPSSNTEAFF.

The sample holds many counts of this clonotype. V usage is TRBV7-9 and J usage is TRBJ2-7, with unresolved D. This CDR3 spans 13 amino acids. Trimming took 7 bases from V and 0 from J, leaving 10 bases between them. The V gene's germline CDR1 is SEHNR and CDR2 FQNEAQ (reference sequence). The CDR3 here is CASTGASSYEQYF. DNA for the CDR3: TGTGCCAGCACTGGAGCTAGCTCCTACGAGCAGTACTTC.

With regard to this clonotype: This may arise from a read error, as a much more abundant clone is one base away. The chain joins TRBV2 to TRBJ2-1; D call uncertain. The germline V gene has CDR1 SNHLY and CDR2 FYNNEI. The CDR3 covers 15 residues. Between the trimmed V and J ends, which lost 4 bases and 0 bases, there was a span of 10 bases. The CDR3 bases are TGTGCCAGCAGTGCGGTGGGTAGCTCCTACAATGAGCAGTTCTTC. As protein: CASSAVGSSYNEQFF.

Concerning this clonotype: A much more abundant neighbour one base away suggests this may be a read error. This sequence joins TRBV2 and TRBJ1-5, with a tentative D call TRBD1 (5 bases). Trimming pared 8 bases from V and 0 bases from J, leaving 14 bases between. Germline lookup yields CDR1 SNHLY and CDR2 FYNNEI. The CDR3 length is 15 residues. CDR3 in DNA: TGTGCCAGCGGTGTAACAGGACATAGCAATCAGCCCCAGCATTTT. Its protein is CASGVTGHSNQPQHF.

The rearrangement joins TRBV11-2 to TRBJ2-3; 14 bases align to TRBD2. This CDR3 is 17 amino acids long. Germline CDR1 is SGHAT and CDR2 is FQNNGV. V was clipped by 4 bases and J by 7 bases; unmatched bases: 10. The CDR3 region is CASSSTSGRAIVYTQYF. The CDR3 region has the DNA TGTGCCAGCAGCTCGACTAGCGGGAGGGCCATAGTATATACGCAGTATTTT.

This clonotype was found a few times. The chain employs TRBV10-3 and TRBJ2-1; tentatively, D is TRBD1 (5 bases). In germline, CDR1 is ENHRY, CDR2 SYGVKD. This CDR3 is 13 amino acids long. Deletions cut 6 bases from V and 6 bases from J, with 12 bases between. The CDR3 DNA sequence: TGTGCCATCAGGGACACCATGATCAATGAGCAGTTCTTC. It encodes CAIRDTMINEQFF.

Many counts were recorded for this clonotype. The chain combines TRBV30 with TRBJ1-1; D remains ambiguous. Germline CDR1 GTSNPN, CDR2 SVGIG (reference sequence). The germline V and J ends were trimmed by 2 bases and 0 bases, with 10 bases remaining between them. The CDR3 length is 14 residues. CDR3 sequence reads: CAWSLNGVNTEAFF. The CDR3, as DNA: TGTGCCTGGAGTCTTAATGGGGTGAACACTGAAGCTTTCTTT. The whole variable domain, filled in from reference TRBV30 and TRBJ1-1, reads SQTIHQWPATLVQPVGSPLSLECTVEGTSNPNLYWYRQAAGRGLQLLFYSVGIGQISSEVPQNLSASRPQDRQFILSSKKLLLSDSGFYLCAWSLNGVNTEAFFGQGTRLTVV.

This clonotype was detected a few times. The chain joins TRBV7-9 to TRBJ1-1; no reliable D call. CDR1 is SEHNR and CDR2 is FQNEAQ in the germline V gene (reference sequence). Trimming pared 3 bases from V and 2 bases from J, leaving 16 bases between. This CDR3 has 16 amino acids. CDR3 nucleotide sequence: TGTGCCAGCAGCTTCTTGGCCCCCCGAATAAACACTGAAGCTTTCTTT. Protein product: CASSFLAPRINTEAFF.

This clonotype appeared many times. The chain couples TRBV2 to TRBJ2-1, with TRBD1 as a possible D gene (5 bases). CDR3 length equals 12 residues. Trimming shortened V by 8 bases and J by 12 bases, and 17 bases separated the two germline ends. The V gene's germline CDR1 is SNHLY and CDR2 FYNNEI. In nucleotides, the CDR3 is TGTGCCAGCCAGGGTTGGGTTGCTGGGCAGTTCTTC. As protein: CASQGWVAGQFF.